This T cell receptor (beta chain) is drawn from a study of T cells in Graves' hyperthyroidism and ophthalmopathy. The CDR3 regions of TCR beta were amplified from RNA transcripts. RT-PCR in the first round (using the HTBI primer set) targeted the TCR CDR3. TCRdb fed the multiplex PCR reads into MiXCR, producing one record per CDR3 protein. Here the sample spans more than 450,000 distinct CDR3 sequences, roughly 15% being singletons. Hyperthyroidism patients were newly diagnosed, had disease duration under 2 months, and were aged 18 to 65 years. Exclusion criteria comprised uncontrolled infection, other autoimmune disease, pregnancy or lactation. This clonotype occurred many times. Its target is not known. Overall study findings and caveats: Among thyroid clonotypes expanded above 0.001, most also appeared in blood.

The CDR3 runs 14 residues. V dropped 0 bases and J dropped 4 bases, with 12 bases sitting between them. Looked up from germline, CDR1 is GTSNPN and CDR2 is SVGIG (reference sequence). This receptor was identified in a woman in her thirties or forties with Graves' hyperthyroidism. Sequenced material: blood. The chain carries TRBV30 and TRBJ1-1, with D hard to call. CDR3 amino acids: CAWSVQGLFTEAFF. CDR3 in DNA: TGTGCCTGGAGTGTACAAGGGCTTTTCACTGAAGCTTTCTTT.